This TCR beta chain was recorded in a study of blood T cells in healthy people across ages (dated by TCRdb to about 2015). Broadly, across the study: In model experiments, roughly one uniquely barcoded TCR beta cDNA molecule per two T cells was captured by template switching. The study measured age-related changes in TCR beta repertoire diversity using deep sequencing normalized with unique cDNA molecular identifiers. Two additional independent replicas of 1 million unique cDNA reads from the same blood draw were analyzed for two donors (one aged 18 to 30 and one aged 80 or older). The donors were divided into four age groups: young (average around 17 years), middle-aged (about 40), aged (approximately 62) and long-lived (82). General findings and caveats noted by the study authors: Observed TCR beta diversity per million T cells fell roughly linearly with age, and a significant reduction was already apparent by age around 39. The percentage of naive T cells measured by flow cytometry correlated strongly with observed TCR beta diversity. Compared with the aged group, the long-lived group had more naive CD4+ T cells, fewer expanded clones and increased TCR diversity, a pattern suggesting age selection. Estimates of total diversity from one million sequenced T cells were regarded as lower bounds and underestimates. Since profiling was done on bulk unsorted PBMCs, naive and antigen-experienced compartments could not be conclusively compared. Because the CMV infection status of the donors was unknown, age-related changes in expanded clonotypes may potentially have been confounded.

Worth noting for this clonotype: The specificity of this receptor is unknown. Qualities for individual bases were not recorded, and no much larger clone is one base off.

The library was built by means of 5' RACE. The sample was run on an Illumina HiSeq 2500. A second PCR of about 6 to 11 cycles was run with a J-beta primer mix and a sample-barcoded 5' primer. A unique molecular identifier was introduced onto each TCR beta cDNA molecule by a template-switch 5' adaptor carrying 12 random nucleotides. At least 3 million CDR3-containing paired-end reads were obtained from each sample. The Mint cDNA synthesis kit, primed by a TRBC-specific oligonucleotide, was used to synthesize first-strand cDNA from all RNA. After uracil-DNA glycosylase treatment, a first 18-cycle PCR used universal primers M1SS and BC2_uni_R on all cDNA. In the authors' own workflow: For normalization, 1 million high-quality reads, each with a distinct molecular identifier, were randomly selected from each sample. Reads sharing molecular identifiers were discarded rather than binned into consensus sequences. CDR3 identification, clonotype clustering and error correction used MiTCR with a Q25 quality threshold and the strictest error-elimination algorithm. Lower-bound total TCR beta diversity was estimated with a nonparametric unseen species model using Euler transformation. TCRdb passed the public sequencing reads through fastp at Q25 and MiXCR, retaining productive beta sequences. Rows are combined by CDR3 protein, so each entry shows the most common genes and DNA. The V and J calls reflect TCRdb's pipeline rather than the authors' work. A total of roughly 500,000 distinct CDR3 sequences appear in this sample, around 24% of them only once. Just over 8.5% of the sample belongs to the ten largest clones.

The CDR1 and CDR2 encoded by the germline V gene (reference sequence) are MNHEY and SMNVEV. Including cysteine and phenylalanine, the CDR3 has 14 amino acids. Of all the DNA, just the CDR3 is kept, 42 bases in frame from base 1. V ends up 4 bases short and J 4 bases short, with an unmatched junction base count of 3. The roughly 39 donors, aged about 6 to 95 years, were systemically healthy Caucasian individuals from Russia. Each donor gave ten milliliters of peripheral blood, drawn into EDTA-treated Vacutainer tubes. Ficoll-Paque density-gradient centrifugation was used to isolate PBMCs, with at least 6.5 million obtained per sample. Trizol reagent was used to extract total RNA from PBMCs, with at least 5.5 micrograms per sample. Naive CD45RAhigh/CD27high T cell percentages were measured by flow cytometry on a PBMC aliquot from every donor. These data are also associated with another study on T cells of mothers and their children. The second study's authors report: Donors were nine systemically healthy Caucasian individuals: three mothers and their six children. cDNA synthesis used all of the extracted RNA, with about 1.5 ug of RNA in each 15 ul reaction. In the second PCR, the M1S primer introduced both the sample barcodes and 2-4 random nucleotides. More than 8 million TCR beta CDR3 reads were obtained from each mother, and about 3 million reads were obtained from each child. In both related and unrelated pairs, thymic selection shapes the output of TCR recombination in a similar way, with inherited differences having only a minor effect. Normalized repertoire overlap was always slightly but never significantly higher in related than unrelated mother-child pairs. No persistent microchimeric T cell clones were found, with a detection sensitivity of approximately 110 clones per million clonotypes. The study used deep NGS to compare TCR beta repertoires of mothers and children, seeking features distinguishing related mother-child pairs from unrelated individuals. Mothers averaged around 43 +/- 4 years of age and children averaged about 12 +/- 4 years. Libraries were sequenced on Illumina HiSeq 2000 with 100+100 nt paired-end reads after adapter ligation with NEBNext reagents. Mother and child libraries were prepared a month apart and sequenced in separate runs to prevent cross-contamination. Between roughly 500,000 and 2,100,000 distinct TCR beta clonotypes were identified per donor. Naive TCR beta clonotypes were estimated from low-frequency clonotypes matched to each donor's FACS-determined naive share, without sorting.

The sequenced sample was blood. This TCR came from a boy aged 5-17 years in good health. Recombination connected TRBV27 to TRBJ1-1; 10 bases in between match TRBD1. The nucleotides read TGTGCCAGCAGTTACGGGACAGGGGTCACTGAAGCTTTCTTT. The resulting protein is CASSYGTGVTEAFF.